The 5 T cell receptor beta chains below all came from one sample that was sequenced in a study of immune cell composition in non-small cell lung cancer. Profiling relied on immunoSEQ multiplex PCR, and the TCRdb table lists in-frame clones only, not all of them. The data hold 6,500 to 8,000 clones, with about 83% observed a single time. Normal lung was sampled as far from the tumour as possible, at least 3 cm. The sample consisted of non-adjacent lung tissue. The receptors here all came from a human donor with non-small cell lung cancer.

The gene calls are TRBV19 and TRBJ1-5; D gene uncertain. This CDR3 has 15 amino acids. V was shortened by 6 bases and J by 0 bases, with 12 bases between the two germline ends. Germline-derived CDR1 and CDR2 are LNHDA and SQIVND (reference sequence). The CDR3 DNA follows: TGTGCCAGTAGCAAAAGCGTCTATAGCAATCAGCCCCAGCATTTT. Its translation is CASSKSVYSNQPQHF.

The genes are TRBV7-2 and TRBJ1-5; 7 nucleotides line up with TRBD1. From germline, CDR1 is SGHTA and CDR2 FQGNSA. The CDR3 contains 14 residues. The ends lost 5 bases at V and 3 bases at J; junction bases unmatched: 4. The CDR3 is CASSKDRPNQPQHF. In nucleotides, the CDR3 is TGTGCCAGCAGCAAGGACAGGCCCAATCAGCCCCAGCATTTT.

The CDR3 sequence is CASSQGFQGDQPQHF. For the CDR3, the DNA is TGTGCCAGCAGCCAGGGTTTTCAGGGGGATCAGCCCCAGCATTTT. The V gene is TRBV4-2, the J gene TRBJ1-5; 7 bases align to TRBD1. The CDR3 is made up of 15 amino acids. The V segment lost 3 bases and the J segment 5 bases; nucleotides outside the gene matches: 7. Germline-derived CDR1 and CDR2 are LGHNA and YNFKEQ.

The genes are TRBV7-8 and TRBJ2-6, with 10 bases lining up with TRBD2. The V and J ends lost 4 bases and 0 bases, in that order; junction bases with no gene match: 0. CDR3 size: 16 residues. In germline, CDR1 is SGHVS, CDR2 FQNEAQ. The CDR3 reads CASSWTSGSGANVLTF. The CDR3 nucleotides read TGTGCCAGCAGCTGGACTAGCGGCTCTGGGGCCAACGTCCTGACTTTC.

V is TRBV5-1 and J is TRBJ1-6; D ambiguous. This CDR3 has 15 amino acids. V was clipped by 0 bases and J by 0 bases, with 4 bases between them. CDR1 is SGHRS and CDR2 is YFSETQ in the germline V gene. The CDR3 reads CASSLDISYNSPLHF. The CDR3 nucleotides read TGCGCCAGCAGCTTGGACATCTCCTATAATTCACCCCTCCACTTT.